The rows below give T cell receptor beta chains drawn from one sample of a study of blood T cell repertoires in COVID-19. Sequenced by immunoSEQ multiplex PCR; TCRdb stores in-frame clones only, minus some. Among fewer than 150,000 clones listed, around nine tenths were seen once. Sequenced sample: peripheral blood. The receptors here all came from a woman between 40 and 55 years old with acute or convalescent COVID-19. CDR3s include the opening cysteine and the closing phenylalanine or tryptophan. Fields, in order: D gene, V gene, J gene, clone size, CDR3 length, CDR3 DNA, CDR3 protein. D genes are given only for firm matches. Clone size appears in some rows only: once, few, many, or a class for an expanded clone.

D: .; V: TRBV10-3; J: TRBJ1-1; size: .; length: 16; DNA: TGTGCCATCAGTGAGTCGGCAGGTCGCAAGAACACTGAAGCTTTCTTT; CDR3: CAISESAGRKNTEAFF
D: TRBD1; V: TRBV19; J: TRBJ2-1; size: .; length: 18; DNA: TGTGCCAGTAGCCGGGACAGGGGTTGGGGGCGCTCCTACAATGAGCAGTTCTTC; CDR3: CASSRDRGWGRSYNEQFF
D: .; V: TRBV9; J: TRBJ2-3; size: .; length: 14; DNA: TGTGCCAGCACCCCTACAGGGTACGGAGATACGCAGTATTTT; CDR3: CASTPTGYGDTQYF
D: TRBD1; V: TRBV30; J: TRBJ1-2; size: .; length: 13; DNA: TGTGCCTGGAGTGCCGGGACAGGGAATGGCTACACCTTC; CDR3: CAWSAGTGNGYTF
D: TRBD1; V: TRBV3-1/TRBV3-2; J: TRBJ2-1; size: .; length: 14; DNA: TGTGCCAGCAGCCAAGGACAGGGGGTTATAGAGCAGTTCTTC; CDR3: CASSQGQGVIEQFF
D: .; V: TRBV6-5; J: TRBJ2-1; size: once; length: 13; DNA: TGTGCCACCCACGTCCTAGGGGCCAATGAGCAGTTCTTC; CDR3: CATHVLGANEQFF
D: TRBD2; V: TRBV3-1/TRBV3-2; J: TRBJ2-1; size: .; length: 13; DNA: TGTGCCAGCAAGGGTAGCGGGGACAATGAGCAGTTCTTC; CDR3: CASKGSGDNEQFF
D: TRBD2; V: TRBV9; J: TRBJ2-1; size: .; length: 14; DNA: TGTGCCAGCAGCGATGGGACTAGTGTACATGAGCAGTTCTTC; CDR3: CASSDGTSVHEQFF
D: TRBD2; V: TRBV7-9; J: TRBJ2-2; size: .; length: 17; DNA: TGTGCCAGCAGCCCCAGGATGGGACTAGGGGGAACCGGGGAGCTGTTTTTT; CDR3: CASSPRMGLGGTGELFF
D: TRBD2; V: TRBV7-2; J: TRBJ2-5; size: .; length: 16; DNA: TGTGCCAGCAGCTCTCAACTAGCGGGAGGGCCTAAAGGCCAGTACTTC; CDR3: CASSSQLAGGPKGQYF
D: TRBD2; V: TRBV19; J: TRBJ2-3; size: .; length: 16; DNA: TGTGCCAGTAGTCCCCTCGGGACTAGCGACACAGATACGCAGTATTTT; CDR3: CASSPLGTSDTDTQYF
D: .; V: TRBV15; J: TRBJ2-3; size: .; length: 15; DNA: TGTGCCACCAGCCCCGGCAGGCCCGGCACAGATACGCAGTATTTT; CDR3: CATSPGRPGTDTQYF
D: TRBD1; V: TRBV12-3/TRBV12-4; J: TRBJ1-4; size: .; length: 13; DNA: TGTGCCAGCAGTCGGACAGGGGACGAAAAACTGTTTTTT; CDR3: CASSRTGDEKLFF
D: TRBD1; V: TRBV27; J: TRBJ1-1; size: .; length: 19; DNA: TGTGCCAGCAGTTTAATTGGCCTGCCGGGACAGGATATGAACACTGAAGCTTTCTTT; CDR3: CASSLIGLPGQDMNTEAFF
D: .; V: TRBV10-3; J: TRBJ1-1; size: .; length: 15; DNA: TGTGCCATCAGTGAGGGGGTTCGGGGGAACACTGAAGCTTTCTTT; CDR3: CAISEGVRGNTEAFF
D: .; V: TRBV4-3; J: TRBJ2-7; size: .; length: 15; DNA: TGCGCCAGCAGCCAAGATCCAGGGGACCCCTACGAGCAGTACTTC; CDR3: CASSQDPGDPYEQYF
D: .; V: TRBV7-3; J: TRBJ1-5; size: .; length: 13; DNA: TGTGCCAGCAGCAAAGACGGGAATCAGCCCCAGCATTTT; CDR3: CASSKDGNQPQHF
D: .; V: TRBV7-9; J: TRBJ1-1; size: .; length: 16; DNA: TGTGCCAGCAGAGGTTGGGGAAGCGGGAAGGACACTGAAGCTTTCTTT; CDR3: CASRGWGSGKDTEAFF
D: .; V: TRBV30; J: TRBJ1-6; size: .; length: 14; DNA: TGTGCCTGGGATGCGGGGGCGGGTAATTCACCCCTCCACTTT; CDR3: CAWDAGAGNSPLHF
D: TRBD1; V: TRBV28; J: TRBJ1-5; size: .; length: 14; DNA: TGTGCCAGCAGTTCGAACAGGGGGCGACAGCCCCAGCATTTT; CDR3: CASSSNRGRQPQHF
D: .; V: TRBV25-1; J: TRBJ1-6; size: .; length: 14; DNA: TGTGCCAGCAGTGTCGGGACACAGGTTTCACCCCTCCACTTT; CDR3: CASSVGTQVSPLHF
D: .; V: TRBV3-1/TRBV3-2; J: TRBJ2-7; size: few; length: 15; DNA: TGTGCCAGCAGCCAAGTCGGGACTGCCTCCTACGAGCAGTACTTC; CDR3: CASSQVGTASYEQYF
D: .; V: TRBV5-1; J: TRBJ1-3; size: .; length: 13; DNA: TGCGCCAGCAGCTTTAGCTCTGGAAACACCATATATTTT; CDR3: CASSFSSGNTIYF
D: .; V: TRBV4-3; J: TRBJ1-3; size: .; length: 15; DNA: TGCGCCAGCAGCCAAGGGCAGGTCCCCGGAAACACCATATATTTT; CDR3: CASSQGQVPGNTIYF
D: .; V: TRBV19; J: TRBJ2-7; size: .; length: 15; DNA: TGTGCCAGTAGTATGGAGCCGGGAGTCCCCTACGAGCAGTACTTC; CDR3: CASSMEPGVPYEQYF
D: .; V: TRBV18; J: TRBJ1-1; size: .; length: 16; DNA: TGTGCCAGCTCACCCTCCGTCGGCGTGGGGGGAACTGAAGCTTTCTTT; CDR3: CASSPSVGVGGTEAFF
D: TRBD1; V: TRBV6-4; J: TRBJ1-2; size: .; length: 17; DNA: TGTGCCAGCAGTGACCCTATAGGACAGGCACCTAACTATGGCTACACCTTC; CDR3: CASSDPIGQAPNYGYTF
D: .; V: TRBV6-2/TRBV6-3; J: TRBJ1-1; size: .; length: 15; DNA: TGTGCCAGCAGTTACGACGGAGCTGGGTACACTGAAGCTTTCTTT; CDR3: CASSYDGAGYTEAFF
D: .; V: TRBV9; J: TRBJ2-1; size: .; length: 13; DNA: TGTGCCAGCAGCGTAGCTCTCTATACTGAGCAGTTCTTC; CDR3: CASSVALYTEQFF
D: .; V: TRBV5-6; J: TRBJ1-1; size: .; length: 14; DNA: TGTGCCAGCAGCTTGGGACAGGTGGGGGCTGAAGCTTTCTTT; CDR3: CASSLGQVGAEAFF
D: .; V: TRBV19; J: TRBJ1-2; size: .; length: 14; DNA: TGTGCCAGTAGTATCGGAGGCGGACACTATGGCTACACCTTC; CDR3: CASSIGGGHYGYTF
D: .; V: TRBV4-3; J: TRBJ2-1; size: .; length: 14; DNA: TGCGCCAGCAGCCGTGGACTAAGCTACAATGAGCAGTTCTTC; CDR3: CASSRGLSYNEQFF
D: TRBD1; V: TRBV27; J: TRBJ1-1; size: .; length: 18; DNA: TGTGCCAGCAGTTCCCTCGCGGGACAGGGGGATAGGAAAGCTGAAGCTTTCTTT; CDR3: CASSSLAGQGDRKAEAFF
D: .; V: TRBV4-3; J: TRBJ1-2; size: .; length: 16; DNA: TGCGCCAGCAGCCAAGCCCTGGGGGGAGCTAACTATGGCTACACCTTC; CDR3: CASSQALGGANYGYTF
D: .; V: TRBV5-1; J: TRBJ1-2; size: .; length: 14; DNA: TGCGCCAGCAGCACACTCCAGACAGGCTATGGCTACACCTTC; CDR3: CASSTLQTGYGYTF
D: .; V: TRBV5-6; J: TRBJ2-5; size: .; length: 16; DNA: TGTGCCAGCAGCCCGCGACTAGGCGGGCCCCAAGAGACCCAGTACTTC; CDR3: CASSPRLGGPQETQYF
D: TRBD1; V: TRBV9; J: TRBJ1-1; size: .; length: 15; DNA: TGTGCCAGCAGCGCGGGACAGGGGGGCGCCACTGAAGCTTTCTTT; CDR3: CASSAGQGGATEAFF
D: TRBD2; V: TRBV7-2; J: TRBJ2-7; size: .; length: 15; DNA: TGTGCCAGCAGAATCGAGGCGGGAGGCACCTCCGAGCAGTACTTC; CDR3: CASRIEAGGTSEQYF
D: .; V: TRBV7-3; J: TRBJ2-1; size: .; length: 16; DNA: TGTGCCAGCAGCCCTAAGCCGGGACAAGATTACAATGAGCAGTTCTTC; CDR3: CASSPKPGQDYNEQFF
D: .; V: TRBV10-2; J: TRBJ1-3; size: .; length: 15; DNA: TGCGCCAGCAGTGAGCGGGGGGCTTGGGGAAACACCATATATTTT; CDR3: CASSERGAWGNTIYF
D: .; V: TRBV18; J: TRBJ1-5; size: .; length: 16; DNA: TGTGCCAGCTCACCAGGAGGACAGAATAGCAATCAGCCCCAGCATTTT; CDR3: CASSPGGQNSNQPQHF
D: .; V: TRBV4-1; J: TRBJ2-1; size: few; length: 16; DNA: TGCGCCAGCAGCCAAGATCGTCGTCCTCCCGACAATGAGCAGTTCTTC; CDR3: CASSQDRRPPDNEQFF
D: TRBD1; V: TRBV30; J: TRBJ1-3; size: .; length: 18; DNA: TGTGCCTGGACTCGGGACAGGGCTAGTAAATTCTCTGGAAACACCATATATTTT; CDR3: CAWTRDRASKFSGNTIYF